This T cell receptor (beta chain) originates from a study of cytomegalovirus exposure and HLA in healthy donors. Trimming cost V 4 bases and J 7 bases; bases outside gene matches: 4. Germline CDR1 SGHRS, CDR2 YFSETQ. The CDR3 length is 13 residues. The PCR was carried out with 60 Vbeta primers and 13 Jbeta primers. Libraries were prepared by immunoSEQ multiplex PCR; TCRdb keeps only in-frame clonotypes and omits some of them. The sample lists 100,000 to 150,000 clones, approximately 85% occurring once. Source material: PBMCs. The clonotype was recovered from a boy between 5 and 17 years old in good health and CMV-seronegative. This chain joins TRBV5-1 and TRBJ1-1; TRBD1 agrees at 10 bases. The CDR3, as DNA: TGCGCCAGCAGCCTGGGACAGGGGAATGAAGCTTTCTTT. It specifies CASSLGQGNEAFF.